The 32 T cell receptor beta chains reported below all come from one sample, sequenced in a study of blood T cell repertoires in COVID-19. Some clones are missing from TCRdb's copy, which holds only in-frame ones; the method was immunoSEQ multiplex PCR. This sample has roughly 140,000 clones, with about 86% found just once. Sequences were obtained from peripheral blood. Source of these receptors: a woman aged 35 to 49 with acute or convalescent COVID-19.

The chain carries TRBV5-1 and TRBJ2-7; D might be TRBD1 (5 bases). The CDR3 loop spans 14 amino acids. V shed 6 bases and J shed 3 bases, with 16 bases lying between them. The germline gives CDR1 SGHRS, CDR2 YFSETQ. The CDR3 here is CASIPEPDSYEQYF. The CDR3, as DNA: TGCGCCAGCATCCCAGAACCCGACAGCTACGAGCAGTACTTC.

The V gene is TRBV15, the J gene TRBJ1-1, with D possibly TRBD1 on 5 matching bases. Germline-derived CDR1 and CDR2 are LNHNV and YYDKDF (reference sequence). Trimming took off 7 bases at V and 4 bases at J, with 16 bases between the two ends. The CDR3 sequence is 14 residues long. This CDR3 reads CATKAAQDGTEAFF. The CDR3 nucleotides are TGTGCCACCAAAGCAGCACAGGACGGCACTGAAGCTTTCTTT.

This chain connects TRBV18 to TRBJ2-3; 9 bases match TRBD1. This CDR3 has 14 residues. The V gene's germline CDR1 is KGHSH and CDR2 LQKENI. V trimming: 3 bases; J trimming: 5 bases; junction bases outside the gene matches: 3. For the CDR3, the DNA is TGTGCCAGCTCACCGGGACAGGGAAAAGATACGCAGTATTTT. This sequence encodes CASSPGQGKDTQYF.

This clone was recorded once. The chain has TRBV7-9 and TRBJ1-1; a possible D gene is TRBD1 (6 bases). Germline loops: CDR1 SEHNR, CDR2 FQNEAQ (reference sequence). The V end was cut by 6 bases, the J end by 0 bases, with 14 bases between. The CDR3 has 15 amino acids. The CDR3 sequence: CASSQGRGLNTEAFF. As DNA, the CDR3 is TGTGCCAGCAGTCAGGGGAGGGGGTTGAACACTGAAGCTTTCTTT.

About this clone itself: Other DNA sequences in the same sample also yield this CDR3. V and J are TRBV10-3 and TRBJ2-1; TRBD2 aligns across 7 bases. Trimming removed 4 bases from V and 7 bases from J; junction bases left unmatched: 1. The CDR3 has 12 amino acids. Germline values: CDR1 ENHRY, CDR2 SYGVKD. CDR3 sequence reads: CAISGGGNEQFF. The CDR3 nucleotides are TGTGCCATCAGTGGGGGGGGGAATGAGCAGTTCTTC.

The V gene is TRBV2, the J gene TRBJ2-7, with D maybe TRBD2 (6 bases). From germline, CDR1 is SNHLY and CDR2 FYNNEI. The CDR3 loop spans 14 amino acids. Trimming removed 6 bases at V and 3 bases at J, with 15 bases between. CDR3 residues: CASRQGLVFYEQYF. Here the CDR3 DNA reads TGTGCCAGCAGGCAGGGACTGGTGTTCTACGAGCAGTACTTC.

This chain connects TRBV12-3 or TRBV12-4 to TRBJ1-2; no firm D call. The ends were cut back, 6 bases at V and 6 bases at J, with 11 bases in the middle. The CDR3 loop spans 12 amino acids. CDR3 in amino acids: CASSLGAHGYTF. CDR3 coding DNA: TGTGCCAGCAGCCTAGGAGCGCATGGCTACACCTTC.

The DNA of the CDR3 is TGTGCCAGCAGTTACCCGGGCGGGAGCGGGATAGGATTAAGATATGGCTACACCTTC. Protein: CASSYPGGSGIGLRYGYTF. The chain couples TRBV6-2 or TRBV6-3 to TRBJ1-2; the D is unclear. Germline V lookup: CDR1 MNHEY, CDR2 SVGEGT. Trimming stripped 2 bases from V and 5 bases from J, with 27 bases between. The CDR3 has 19 residues.

This chain connects TRBV4-1 to TRBJ2-2; 9 nucleotides line up with TRBD2. V lost 6 bases, J lost 10 bases, and 12 bases stayed unmatched. Germline V gives CDR1 MGHRA, CDR2 YSYEKL. The CDR3 runs 15 residues. This chain's CDR3 is CASRASGTSYKELFF. In nucleotides, the CDR3 is TGCGCCAGCAGGGCCTCCGGGACTAGCTATAAGGAGCTGTTTTTT.

V gene TRBV7-9 combines with J gene TRBJ1-1, with TRBD1 matching 7 bases. The J segment lost 5 bases and the V segment lost 1 base, leaving 4 bases of the junction unmatched. Germline assignment: CDR1 SEHNR and CDR2 FQNEAQ (reference sequence). CDR3 size: 14 residues. CDR3 protein: CASSLGQGQTEAFF. The CDR3 DNA sequence: TGTGCCAGCAGCTTAGGACAGGGACAGACTGAAGCTTTCTTT.

This chain links TRBV2 with TRBJ2-7, with TRBD1 identical over 8 bases. Germline V gene data show CDR1 as SNHLY and CDR2 as FYNNEI. The CDR3 sequence is 14 residues long. V lost 5 bases and J lost 6; bases outside the gene matches: 9. CDR3 sequence (DNA): TGTGCCAGCAGTCCACAGGGGGGCCCATCCGAGCAGTACTTC. Translation: CASSPQGGPSEQYF.

This clone was recorded once. The rearrangement joins TRBV7-2 to TRBJ1-5; D unresolved. CDR3 length: 16 residues. Between the trimmed V and J ends, which lost 5 bases and 2 bases, there was a span of 16 bases. The germline gives CDR1 SGHTA, CDR2 FQGNSA. CDR3 bases: TGTGCCAGCAGCCCTCACGGAGGGCAGGGCAATCAGCCCCAGCATTTT. This sequence encodes CASSPHGGQGNQPQHF.

The table lists this clone with a count of one. This rearrangement joins TRBV10-3 to TRBJ1-1; the D gene is possibly TRBD1 (6 bases). Trimming took 2 bases from V and 1 from J, leaving 20 bases between them. Germline CDR1 is ENHRY and CDR2 is SYGVKD. This CDR3 spans 18 amino acids. CDR3 in amino acids: CAISEPGGAGHRNTEAFF. Written as DNA, the CDR3 is TGTGCCATCAGTGAGCCCGGGGGGGCAGGTCACAGGAACACTGAAGCTTTCTTT.

This clone was recorded only once. The chain combines TRBV7-2 with TRBJ2-7; D is possibly TRBD2 (7 bases). CDR3 length: 14 residues. V gave up 5 bases and J gave up 2 bases, with 13 bases separating them. Germline V gene sequence: CDR1 SGHTA, CDR2 FQGNSA. The CDR3 DNA reads TGTGCCAGCAGCCCAAGGGGGGGGCCCTACGAGCAGTACTTC. Encoded protein: CASSPRGGPYEQYF.

DNA for the CDR3: TGTGCCAGCTCACCCTTTGACAGGGACCAGCCCCAGCATTTT. Translation: CASSPFDRDQPQHF. The V gene is TRBV5-8, the J gene TRBJ1-5, with 7 bases lining up with TRBD1. The length of the CDR3 is 14 residues. Trimming cost V 7 bases and J 7 bases; bases outside gene matches: 11. The V gene's germline CDR1 is SGHTS and CDR2 YDEGEE.

This clone is a singleton in its sample. The rearrangement uses TRBV29-1 and TRBJ1-1; possibly TRBD1 for D (6 bases). Germline V lookup: CDR1 SQVTM, CDR2 ANQGSEA. Trimming stripped 7 bases from V and 3 bases from J, with 9 bases between. The CDR3 runs 11 residues. The CDR3 DNA sequence: TGCAGCGCTACAGGGTACACTGAAGCTTTCTTT. It translates to CSATGYTEAFF.

The chain employs TRBV4-1 and TRBJ1-1; D is possibly TRBD1 (6 bases). Germline V gene data show CDR1 as MGHRA and CDR2 as YSYEKL. With 5 bases removed from V and 0 bases from J, the gap between germline ends came to 13 bases. The CDR3 is 15 residues long. CDR3 DNA sequence: TGCGCCAGCAGCGATGGGACACTCATGAACACTGAAGCTTTCTTT. Translation gives CASSDGTLMNTEAFF.

The chain couples TRBV7-2 to TRBJ1-1; D gene uncertain. The V gene lost 1 base and the J gene lost 5 bases, with 8 bases spanning the gap. CDR3 length: 13 residues. Germline CDR1 and CDR2: SGHTA and FQGNSA. The CDR3 nucleotides read TGTGCCAGCAGCTTAGTTGCCCAGACTGAAGCTTTCTTT. Amino acid sequence: CASSLVAQTEAFF.

V usage is TRBV30 and J usage is TRBJ1-4; TRBD1 might be the D (6 bases). V lost 0 bases, J lost 8 bases, and 22 bases lay in between. This CDR3 region has 17 residues. CDR1 and CDR2 (germline): GTSNPN, SVGIG (reference sequence). CDR3 residues: CAWSVGAGAPKSEKLFF. The CDR3 nucleotides read TGTGCCTGGAGTGTGGGGGCCGGCGCGCCCAAATCCGAAAAACTGTTTTTT.

The V call is TRBV19, the J call TRBJ2-7; weak D call: TRBD1 (6 bases). V gave up 3 bases and J gave up 3 bases, with 12 bases separating them. CDR1 LNHDA and CDR2 SQIVND come from the germline V gene (reference sequence). CDR3 length: 14 amino acids. CDR3 region: CASSMRQDGYEQYF. The CDR3 DNA sequence: TGTGCCAGTAGTATGAGACAGGACGGCTACGAGCAGTACTTC.

This chain links TRBV6-2 or TRBV6-3 with TRBJ1-4; D is perhaps TRBD1 (6 bases). Trimming cost V 5 bases and J 0 bases, with 13 bases left between them. Germline V gives CDR1 MNHEY, CDR2 SVGEGT. The CDR3 is 16 residues long. The CDR3 nucleotides are TGTGCCAGCAGTCGTCGACAGGTTTCAACTAATGAAAAACTGTTTTTT. This encodes CASSRRQVSTNEKLFF.

The chain employs TRBV30 and TRBJ1-1; D is perhaps TRBD1 (6 bases). The CDR3 spans 12 residues. V lost 1 base and J lost 8, with 11 bases in between. Germline CDR1 and CDR2: GTSNPN and SVGIG (reference sequence). The CDR3 sequence: CAWSGGGGEAFF. CDR3 nucleotides: TGTGCCTGGAGTGGGGGGGGCGGGGAAGCTTTCTTT.

The chain uses TRBV28 and TRBJ1-2, with D tentatively TRBD1 (6 bases). The ends were cut back, 1 base at V and 4 bases at J, with 13 bases in the middle. Germline CDR1 MDHEN, CDR2 SYDVKM. The CDR3 is 15 residues long. This chain's CDR3 is CASSLYRGHPYGYTF. CDR3 sequence (DNA): TGTGCCAGCAGTTTATATAGGGGACACCCCTATGGCTACACCTTC.

This chain uses TRBV21-1 with TRBJ1-6; the table's D call, TRBD1, has no DNA check behind it. TRBV21-1 is deemed a pseudogene. There are 18 residues in the CDR3. As DNA, the CDR3 is TGTGCCAGCAGCTTACGCCGAATTAATTGGGCTCTTGATTCACCCCTCCACTTT. Translated: CASSLRRINWALDSPLHF.

This chain uses TRBV30 with TRBJ1-2; D is perhaps TRBD1 (5 bases). V lost 0 bases to trimming and J lost 7 bases, with 6 bases between them. This CDR3 is built from 11 residues. Per the germline V gene, CDR1 is GTSNPN and CDR2 is SVGIG (reference sequence). The CDR3 DNA sequence: TGTGCCTGGAGTGTGCAGGGTGGCTACACCTTC. Protein product: CAWSVQGGYTF.

The chain couples TRBV28 to TRBJ2-7; tentatively, D is TRBD1 (7 bases). This CDR3 is built from 17 residues. Trimming left V 6 bases short and J 2 bases short, with 23 bases between. Germline-derived CDR1 and CDR2 are MDHEN and SYDVKM. The CDR3 here is CASSPTAGGGHTYEQYF. The CDR3 nucleotides read TGTGCCAGCAGCCCAACGGCCGGAGGGGGCCACACCTACGAGCAGTACTTC.

This clone was seen only a few times. The chain has TRBV11-3 and TRBJ2-1; D perhaps matches TRBD1 (6 bases). The CDR3 runs to 13 residues. Trimming cost V 5 bases and J 4 bases, with 9 bases left between them. CDR1 and CDR2 (germline): SGHNT, YENEEA. The CDR3 DNA reads as TGTGCCAGCAGCAGCAGGGGTTACAATGAGCAGTTCTTC. Translation gives CASSSRGYNEQFF.

The chain is built from TRBV7-2 and TRBJ1-4; possibly TRBD1 for D (5 bases). The V gene lost 7 bases and the J gene lost 3 bases, with 12 bases spanning the gap. Per germline, CDR1 SGHTA and CDR2 FQGNSA. The CDR3 is made up of 14 amino acids. CDR3 sequence (DNA): TGTGCCAGCACTGCGAGCAGGGCTAATGAAAAACTGTTTTTT. This sequence encodes CASTASRANEKLFF. Looking up the rest from reference TRBV7-2 and TRBJ1-4 gives the full variable domain: GAGVSQSPSNKVTEKGKDVELRCDPISGHTALYWYRQSLGQGLEFLIYFQGNSAPDKSGLPSDRFSAERTGGSVSTLTIQRTQQEDSAVYLCASTASRANEKLFFGSGTQLSVL.

The gene calls are TRBV11-2 and TRBJ1-2; 7 nucleotides align to TRBD1. V lost 1 base to trimming and J lost 8 bases; unmatched junction nucleotides: 13. This CDR3 is built from 16 residues. CDR1 SGHAT and CDR2 FQNNGV come from the germline V gene. The CDR3 DNA is TGTGCCAGCAGCTTAGGACAAAACAGGGGCACGGGCGGCTACACCTTC. This translates into CASSLGQNRGTGGYTF. Full variable domain (remainder filled in from reference TRBV11-2 and TRBJ1-2): EAGVAQSPRYKIIEKRQSVAFWCNPISGHATLYWYQQILGQGPKLLIQFQNNGVVDDSQLPKDRFSAERLKGVDSTLKIQPAKLEDSAVYLCASSLGQNRGTGGYTFGSGTRLTVV.

The rearrangement links TRBV3-1 (or the pseudogene TRBV3-2) to TRBJ1-4; D is undetermined. CDR3 size: 14 residues. Germline V gives CDR1 LGHDT, CDR2 YNNKEL (reference sequence). The V and J ends lost 2 bases and 9 bases respectively, with 13 bases between them. CDR3 in amino acids: CASSQPTESQKLFF. The DNA of the CDR3 is TGTGCCAGCAGCCAACCAACTGAAAGCCAAAAACTGTTTTTT.

The chain carries TRBV25-1 and TRBJ1-2; 7 nucleotides line up with TRBD1. Germline CDR1 and CDR2: MGHDK and SYGVNS. Trimming took 7 bases from V and 1 from J; bases not matched to a gene: 6. The CDR3 consists of 14 residues. For the CDR3, the DNA is TGTGCCAGCACCGATTACAGGGGTAACTATGGCTACACCTTC. Translating it yields CASTDYRGNYGYTF.

The chain recombines TRBV14 with TRBJ1-1, with D maybe TRBD1 (5 bases). Germline V gives CDR1 SGHDN, CDR2 FVKESK. This CDR3 has 15 amino acids. V dropped 3 bases and J dropped 0 bases, with 11 bases sitting between them. The DNA of the CDR3 is TGTGCCAGCAGCCAGGCAGGGTGGATGAACACTGAAGCTTTCTTT. Translation gives CASSQAGWMNTEAFF.